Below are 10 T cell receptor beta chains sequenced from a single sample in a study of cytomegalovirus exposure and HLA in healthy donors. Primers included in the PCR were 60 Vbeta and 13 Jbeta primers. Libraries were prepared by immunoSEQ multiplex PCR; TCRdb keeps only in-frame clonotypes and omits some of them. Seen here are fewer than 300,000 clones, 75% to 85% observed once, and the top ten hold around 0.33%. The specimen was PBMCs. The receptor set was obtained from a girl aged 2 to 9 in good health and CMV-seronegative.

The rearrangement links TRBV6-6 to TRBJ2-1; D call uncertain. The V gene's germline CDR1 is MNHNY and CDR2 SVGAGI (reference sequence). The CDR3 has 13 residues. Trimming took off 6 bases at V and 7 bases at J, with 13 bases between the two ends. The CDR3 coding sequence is TGTGCCAGCAGAACGACAACGAAGAATGAGCAGTTCTTC. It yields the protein CASRTTTKNEQFF.

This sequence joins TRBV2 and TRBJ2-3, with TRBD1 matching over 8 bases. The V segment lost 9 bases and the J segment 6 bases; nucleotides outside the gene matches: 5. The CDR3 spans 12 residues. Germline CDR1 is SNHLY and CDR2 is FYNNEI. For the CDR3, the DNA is TGTGCCAGGGAGACAGGGGTGGATACGCAGTATTTT. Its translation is CARETGVDTQYF.

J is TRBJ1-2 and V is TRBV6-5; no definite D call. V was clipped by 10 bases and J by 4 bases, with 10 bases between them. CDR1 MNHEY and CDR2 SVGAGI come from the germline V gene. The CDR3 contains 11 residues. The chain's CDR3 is CATGDGYGYTF. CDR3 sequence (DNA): TGTGCCACCGGGGATGGCTATGGCTACACCTTC.

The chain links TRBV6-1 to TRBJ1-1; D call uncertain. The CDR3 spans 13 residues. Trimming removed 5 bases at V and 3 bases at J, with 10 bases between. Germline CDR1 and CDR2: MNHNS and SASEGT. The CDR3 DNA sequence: TGTGCCAGCAGTACCCAAAGAGACACTGAAGCTTTCTTT. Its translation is CASSTQRDTEAFF.

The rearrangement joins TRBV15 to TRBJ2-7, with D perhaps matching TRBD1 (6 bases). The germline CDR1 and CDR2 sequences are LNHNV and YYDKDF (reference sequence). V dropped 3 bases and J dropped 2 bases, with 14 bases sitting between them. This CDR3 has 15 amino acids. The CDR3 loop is CATSSQTGPAYEQYF. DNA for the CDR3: TGTGCCACCAGCAGCCAGACAGGACCAGCCTACGAGCAGTACTTC. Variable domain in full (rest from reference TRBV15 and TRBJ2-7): DAMVIQNPRYQVTQFGKPVTLSCSQTLNHNVMYWYQQKSSQAPKLLFHYYDKDFNNEADTPDNFQSRRPNTSFCFLDIRSPGLGDTAMYLCATSSQTGPAYEQYFGPGTRLTVT.

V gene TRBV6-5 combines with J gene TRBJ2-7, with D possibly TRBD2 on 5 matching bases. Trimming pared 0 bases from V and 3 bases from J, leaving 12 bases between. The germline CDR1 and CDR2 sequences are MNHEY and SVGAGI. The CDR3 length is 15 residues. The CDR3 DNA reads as TGTGCCAGCAGTTACTCGAGTAATCGGGGCTACGAGCAGTACTTC. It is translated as CASSYSSNRGYEQYF.

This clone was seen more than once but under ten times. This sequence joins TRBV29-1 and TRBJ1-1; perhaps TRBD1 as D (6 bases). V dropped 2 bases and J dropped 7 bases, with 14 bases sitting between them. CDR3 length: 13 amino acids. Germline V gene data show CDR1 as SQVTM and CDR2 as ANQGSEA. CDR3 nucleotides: TGCAGCGTTGAAATTTACAGGGCGGTTGAAGCTTTCTTT. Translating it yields CSVEIYRAVEAFF.

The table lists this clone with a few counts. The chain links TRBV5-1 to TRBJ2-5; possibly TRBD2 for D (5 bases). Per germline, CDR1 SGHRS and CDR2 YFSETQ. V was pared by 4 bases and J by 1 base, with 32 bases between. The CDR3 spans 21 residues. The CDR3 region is CASSPTFRGKRLGSAQETQYF. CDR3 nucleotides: TGCGCCAGCAGCCCCACTTTTCGGGGAAAACGCTTGGGCTCTGCCCAAGAGACCCAGTACTTC.

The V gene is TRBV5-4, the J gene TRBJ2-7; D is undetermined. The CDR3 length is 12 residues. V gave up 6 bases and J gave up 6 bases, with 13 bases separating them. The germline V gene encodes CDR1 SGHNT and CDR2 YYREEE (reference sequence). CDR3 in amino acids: CASTQGESEQYF. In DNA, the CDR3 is TGTGCCAGCACCCAAGGAGAATCCGAGCAGTACTTC.

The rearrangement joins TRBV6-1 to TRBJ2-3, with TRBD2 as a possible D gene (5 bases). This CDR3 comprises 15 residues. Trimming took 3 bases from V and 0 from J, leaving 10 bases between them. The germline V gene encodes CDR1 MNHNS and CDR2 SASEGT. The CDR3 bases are TGTGCCAGCAGTGACCAGCGGACCAGCACAGATACGCAGTATTTT. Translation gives CASSDQRTSTDTQYF.